The sequence of this T cell receptor beta chain was determined in a study of CD8 T cells in ankylosing spondylitis. The study, taken as a whole, reports: Disease-linked clones were found to be CD8+ and relatively rare in peripheral blood. From matched ankylosing spondylitis synovial fluid, disease-linked clones were reportedly recovered at significantly enriched levels. Apparently characteristic of ankylosing spondylitis blood was a TCR beta motif (fewer than 10 highly homologous variants).

Library preparation for TCR beta used quantitative 5'-RACE with molecular barcodes. Using its own MiXCR run on the 5' RACE reads, TCRdb lists one record per CDR3 protein. The table includes about 360,000 distinct CDR3 sequences, 20% to 25% detected once. Trimming at V came to 5 bases and at J to 6 bases, leaving 9 bases not matched to a gene. CDR3 length: 14 amino acids. With respect to this clonotype: Its antigen is unidentified.

The TCR comes from a male donor with ankylosing spondylitis or in good health (not recorded which). The chain couples TRBV12-3 or TRBV12-4 to TRBJ2-7; 8 bases match TRBD1. Sequencing was carried out using blood, either unsorted or a sorted T cell fraction (not recorded which). The DNA of the CDR3 is TGTGCCAGCAGTGATCGACAGGGGTTCTGCGAGCAGTACTTC. It yields the protein CASSDRQGFCEQYF.